This is a list of T cell receptor beta chains from one sample in a study of T cell responses to AZD1222 COVID-19 vaccine. Clones were read by immunoSEQ multiplex PCR, and TCRdb kept only the in-frame ones, dropping some. The sample shows 80,000 to 100,000 clones, approximately 90% of them seen only once. The starting material was peripheral blood, obtained 28 days after the second AZD1222 dose. These receptor sequences come from an adult who received the AZD1222 COVID-19 vaccine. The CDR3 runs from the conserved cysteine through the conserved F or W. D genes are given only for firm matches. Clone size appears in some rows only: once, few, many, or a class for an expanded clone.

j_gene	len	d_gene	abundance	v_gene	CDR3aa	CDR3nt
TRBJ1-5	14	.	.	TRBV7-2	CASSSSVLYQPQHF	TGTGCCAGCAGCTCGTCCGTTCTCTATCAGCCCCAGCATTTT
TRBJ1-2	13	TRBD1	.	TRBV4-1	CASSLGTGYGYTF	TGCGCCAGCAGCCTCGGGACAGGCTATGGCTACACCTTC
TRBJ2-6	14	.	.	TRBV15	CATSRATGANVLTF	TGTGCCACCAGCAGAGCCACTGGGGCCAACGTCCTGACTTTC
TRBJ2-2	15	.	.	TRBV5-1	CASSLTLARTGELFF	TGCGCCAGCAGCTTGACTCTTGCGAGGACCGGGGAGCTGTTTTTT
TRBJ2-2	16	TRBD1	.	TRBV5-6	CASSATQGDLDGELFF	TGTGCCAGCAGCGCAACGCAGGGGGATTTGGACGGGGAGCTGTTTTTT
TRBJ1-2	15	.	.	TRBV6-5	CASALDTARPYGYTF	TGTGCCAGCGCCCTAGACACAGCCAGACCCTATGGCTACACCTTC
TRBJ2-5	13	.	.	TRBV12-3/TRBV12-4	CASSFAGLGTQYF	TGTGCCAGCAGTTTTGCGGGGCTTGGGACCCAGTACTTC
TRBJ1-3	19	.	.	TRBV6-4	CASSDSRGADGLSGNTIYF	TGTGCCAGCAGTGACTCGAGGGGGGCAGACGGGCTCTCTGGAAACACCATATATTTT
TRBJ1-4	14	.	.	TRBV28	CASSFGITNEKLFF	TGTGCCAGCAGTTTCGGGATAACTAATGAAAAACTGTTTTTT
TRBJ1-1	18	TRBD1	.	TRBV2	CASISNGGTGPRGTEAFF	TGTGCCAGCATCTCCAATGGGGGGACAGGCCCTCGTGGAACTGAAGCTTTCTTT
TRBJ1-2	14	TRBD1	.	TRBV5-1	CASSYGQGTDGYTF	TGCGCCAGCAGTTATGGACAGGGAACAGATGGCTACACCTTC
TRBJ2-5	12	.	once	TRBV12-5	CASGFAGETQYF	TGTGCTAGTGGTTTTGCGGGGGAGACCCAGTACTTC
TRBJ1-1	14	.	.	TRBV18	CASSPRHLNTEAFF	TGTGCCAGCTCACCACGACACCTGAACACTGAAGCTTTCTTT
TRBJ1-2	13	.	.	TRBV10-2	CASKQRNNYGYTF	TGCGCCAGCAAACAGAGAAATAACTATGGCTACACCTTC
TRBJ1-2	14	TRBD1	.	TRBV5-1	CASSLQGTAYGYTF	TGCGCCAGCAGCTTACAAGGGACAGCCTATGGCTACACCTTC
TRBJ2-3	15	.	once	TRBV5-1	CASSRGQPSTDTQYF	TGCGCCAGCAGCAGAGGACAGCCTAGCACAGATACGCAGTATTTT
TRBJ2-1	16	.	.	TRBV3-1/TRBV3-2	CASSPLSRGWDNEQFF	TGTGCCAGCAGCCCCCTTTCCCGGGGCTGGGACAATGAGCAGTTCTTC
TRBJ1-2	12	.	.	TRBV7-9	CASSKIGYGYTF	TGTGCCAGCAGCAAAATCGGCTATGGCTACACCTTC
TRBJ1-1	12	.	.	TRBV2	CASTIGGTEAFF	TGTGCCAGCACGATCGGAGGCACTGAAGCTTTCTTT
TRBJ1-6	13	TRBD1	.	TRBV5-4	CASSQDRNSPLHF	TGTGCCAGCAGCCAGGACAGGAATTCACCCCTCCACTTT
TRBJ2-1	13	.	once	TRBV12-3/TRBV12-4	CASSGGRRSEQFF	TGTGCCAGCAGTGGGGGACGGAGGAGTGAGCAGTTCTTC
TRBJ2-5	19	.	.	TRBV15	CATSRDSSLGLAVQETQYF	TGTGCCACCAGCAGAGATTCCTCGTTGGGGTTAGCGGTGCAAGAGACCCAGTACTTC
TRBJ1-1	13	.	.	TRBV30	CAWSIQSNTEAFF	TGTGCCTGGAGTATACAGTCGAACACTGAAGCTTTCTTT